A single sample gave rise to the 21 T cell receptor beta chains below, sequenced in a study of chemoradiotherapy in HPV16-positive cancers. Data came from immunoSEQ multiplex PCR; TCRdb stores just in-frame clones and leaves some out. Here the sample spans about 53,000 clones, under 95% being singletons. The sample consisted of blood, taken from a patient who underwent chemoradiotherapy. The origin of the receptors is a human donor with HPV-associated anogenital cancer.

A remark on this clone: Other DNA variants within this sample encode the same CDR3. The J gene is TRBJ2-1, the V gene TRBV6-1; D call uncertain. The CDR3 contains 15 residues. V was cut by 0 bases and J by 1 base, with 7 bases left in between. CDR1 is MNHNS and CDR2 is SASEGT in the germline V gene. CDR3 DNA: TGTGCCAGCAGTGAAGCGGGTGGATCCTACAATGAGCAGTTCTTC. Protein product: CASSEAGGSYNEQFF.

This chain connects TRBV11-2 to TRBJ2-7; possibly TRBD2 for D (5 bases). The CDR3 is made up of 11 amino acids. The germline gives CDR1 SGHAT, CDR2 FQNNGV. V lost 9 bases to trimming and J lost 3 bases, with 9 bases between them. Written as DNA, the CDR3 is TGTGCCAGTAACGGAGGCTACGAGCAGTACTTC. Amino acid sequence: CASNGGYEQYF. The full variable domain, with the rest looked up from reference TRBV11-2 and TRBJ2-7, is EAGVAQSPRYKIIEKRQSVAFWCNPISGHATLYWYQQILGQGPKLLIQFQNNGVVDDSQLPKDRFSAERLKGVDSTLKIQPAKLEDSAVYLCASNGGYEQYFGPGTRLTVT.

This chain joins TRBV6-6 and TRBJ1-3; D unresolved. Per the germline V gene, CDR1 is MNHNY and CDR2 is SVGAGI (reference sequence). V lost 5 bases to trimming and J lost 5 bases, with 7 bases between them. There are 12 residues in the CDR3. The CDR3 is CASSNHRNTIYF. CDR3 nucleotides: TGTGCCAGCAGTAACCACCGAAACACCATATATTTT.

The rearrangement uses TRBV7-8 and TRBJ2-7; D remains ambiguous. The CDR3 length is 13 residues. In germline, CDR1 is SGHVS, CDR2 FQNEAQ. The V end lost 2 bases, the J end lost 3 bases, and 8 bases lay between the germline ends. As DNA, the CDR3 is TGTGCCAGCAGCTTAACGTCCAACTACGAGCAGTACTTC. This gives the protein CASSLTSNYEQYF. The complete variable domain, with remaining parts taken from reference TRBV7-8 and TRBJ2-7, reads GAGVSQSPRYKVAKRGQDVALRCDPISGHVSLFWYQQALGQGPEFLTYFQNEAQLDKSGLPSDRFFAERPEGSVSTLKIQRTQQEDSAVYLCASSLTSNYEQYFGPGTRLTVT.

CDR3 DNA: TGCGCCAGCAGCGGGGGACTGCCCAATGAAAAACTGTTTTTT. Translated, it gives CASSGGLPNEKLFF. This chain uses TRBV5-1 with TRBJ1-4, with TRBD1 as a possible D gene (5 bases). This CDR3 is built from 14 residues. Trimming left V 4 bases short and J 5 bases short, with 12 bases between. Germline CDR1 is SGHRS and CDR2 is YFSETQ. The full variable domain, completed using reference TRBV5-1 and TRBJ1-4, is KAGVTQTPRYLIKTRGQQVTLSCSPISGHRSVSWYQQTPGQGLQFLFEYFSETQRNKGNFPGRFSGRQFSNSRSEMNVSTLELGDSALYLCASSGGLPNEKLFFGSGTQLSVL.

The chain uses TRBV5-1 and TRBJ2-5, with no clear D. Germline assignment: CDR1 SGHRS and CDR2 YFSETQ. V dropped 2 bases and J dropped 4 bases, with 9 bases sitting between them. This CDR3 spans 13 amino acids. The CDR3 bases are TGCGCCAGCAGCTTCATTCTAGGAGAGACCCAGTACTTC. Amino acids: CASSFILGETQYF.

This chain uses TRBV19 with TRBJ1-1; 7 bases align to TRBD1. The J segment lost 6 bases and the V segment lost 8 bases, leaving 9 bases of the junction unmatched. Germline V gene data show CDR1 as LNHDA and CDR2 as SQIVND (reference sequence). The CDR3 extends over 13 amino acids. The chain's CDR3 is CASVKQGLAEAFF. The CDR3 DNA sequence: TGTGCCAGTGTTAAACAGGGGTTGGCTGAAGCTTTCTTT.

This clone has a single count. The chain joins TRBV7-2 to TRBJ2-2, with D uncertain. From germline, CDR1 is SGHTA and CDR2 FQGNSA. V gave up 1 base and J gave up 1 base, with 10 bases separating them. The CDR3 is 16 amino acids. The CDR3 loop reads CASSLDQLLNTGELFF. The CDR3 region has the DNA TGTGCCAGCAGCTTAGACCAGCTGCTGAACACCGGGGAGCTGTTTTTT.

V usage is TRBV18 and J usage is TRBJ2-1, with 10 bases aligning to TRBD2. The CDR3 runs to 13 residues. J was trimmed by 12 bases and V by 3 bases; bases with no gene match: 5. Germline V gene sequence: CDR1 KGHSH, CDR2 LQKENI. This chain's CDR3 is CASSPEREGRQFF. Written as DNA, the CDR3 is TGTGCCAGCTCACCCGAGCGGGAGGGCAGGCAGTTCTTC. Full variable domain (rest looked up from reference TRBV18 and TRBJ2-1): NAGVMQNPRHLVRRRGQEARLRCSPMKGHSHVYWYRQLPEEGLKFMVYLQKENIIDESGMPKERFSAEFPKEGPSILRIQQVVRGDSAAYFCASSPEREGRQFFGPGTRLTVL.

The chain is built from TRBV19 and TRBJ2-3; D uncertain. V was cut by 8 bases and J by 1 base, with 13 bases left in between. The CDR3 has 14 residues. Germline CDR1 LNHDA, CDR2 SQIVND (reference sequence). The CDR3 nucleotides are TGTGCCAGTGGCCGGGCTCGGGGCACAGATACGCAGTATTTT. This gives the protein CASGRARGTDTQYF.

This chain links TRBV30 with TRBJ1-2, with D tentatively TRBD1 (6 bases). Between the trimmed V and J ends, which lost 0 bases and 3 bases, there was a span of 23 bases. Germline V gene lookup returns CDR1 GTSNPN and CDR2 SVGIG (reference sequence). The CDR3 has 18 residues. CDR3 in DNA: TGTGCCTGGAGTGTACTAGTGCGTCGGGGGCGACTCCACTATGGCTACACCTTC. Translated: CAWSVLVRRGRLHYGYTF. Using reference TRBV30 and TRBJ1-2 for the parts outside the CDR3, the full variable domain is SQTIHQWPATLVQPVGSPLSLECTVEGTSNPNLYWYRQAAGRGLQLLFYSVGIGQISSEVPQNLSASRPQDRQFILSSKKLLLSDSGFYLCAWSVLVRRGRLHYGYTFGSGTRLTVV.

This chain joins TRBV19 and TRBJ1-1, with D hard to call. Germline V CDR1 and CDR2: LNHDA, SQIVND (reference sequence). V was trimmed by 1 base and J by 1 base, leaving 7 bases between them. This CDR3 spans 14 amino acids. CDR3 nucleotide sequence: TGTGCCAGTAGTATAGCCAGCCCGAACACTGAAGCTTTCTTT. This sequence encodes CASSIASPNTEAFF.

A few counts support this clone. V and J are TRBV4-2 and TRBJ2-2; 7 bases fit TRBD1. Germline-derived CDR1 and CDR2 are LGHNA and YNFKEQ. The length of the CDR3 is 16 residues. The ends lost 0 bases at V and 5 bases at J; junction bases unmatched: 6. The CDR3: CASSQDLGGRTGELFF. DNA of the CDR3: TGTGCCAGCAGCCAAGATTTAGGGGGCCGGACCGGGGAGCTGTTTTTT.

This clone was observed a single time. This sequence joins TRBV7-2 and TRBJ2-3; 8 bases fit TRBD2. The germline V gene encodes CDR1 SGHTA and CDR2 FQGNSA. Losses at the gene ends were 4 bases for V and 4 bases for J; bases not matched to a gene: 1. The CDR3 is 13 amino acids. DNA for the CDR3: TGTGCCAGCAGCTCGCGGGAGGCAGATACGCAGTATTTT. This codes for CASSSREADTQYF.

The CDR3 sequence is CAWRLAGGYNEQFF. CDR3 nucleotides: TGTGCCTGGAGACTAGCGGGAGGCTACAATGAGCAGTTCTTC. The chain uses TRBV30 and TRBJ2-1; 12 bases align to TRBD2. This CDR3 is built from 14 residues. V gave up 3 bases and J gave up 3 bases; unmatched junction bases: 0. Germline CDR1 GTSNPN, CDR2 SVGIG (reference sequence).

The V and J genes are TRBV11-1 and TRBJ1-1; tentative D call: TRBD1 (6 bases). CDR1 SGHAT and CDR2 FQDESV come from the germline V gene (reference sequence). The CDR3 runs 16 residues. V was cut by 5 bases and J by 2 bases, with 18 bases left in between. CDR3 amino acids: CASSRTGRGRNTEAFF. For the CDR3, the DNA is TGTGCCAGCAGCCGCACGGGGCGGGGGCGTAACACTGAAGCTTTCTTT.

The chain carries TRBV19 and TRBJ2-5; 9 bases match TRBD2. Per the germline V gene, CDR1 is LNHDA and CDR2 is SQIVND (reference sequence). V gave up 4 bases and J gave up 3 bases; unmatched junction bases: 9. The CDR3 totals 16 residues. CDR3 bases: TGTGCCAGTAGTACAGGACTAGCGAGACCGGAAGAGACCCAGTACTTC. Protein: CASSTGLARPEETQYF.

This clone came up once. The chain carries TRBV5-1 and TRBJ2-1; 8 bases map to TRBD2. V dropped 4 bases and J dropped 5; count of bases not matched to a gene: 8. Germline CDR1 is SGHRS and CDR2 is YFSETQ. This CDR3 is 15 amino acids long. The CDR3 sequence is CASSLYSGTHNEQFF. The CDR3 region has the DNA TGCGCCAGCAGCCTTTATAGCGGGACCCACAATGAGCAGTTCTTC.

This clone came up once. This chain joins TRBV29-1 and TRBJ1-1, with 9 bases lining up with TRBD1. The trim removed 5 bases at V and 1 base at J, leaving 5 bases unmatched. The CDR3 extends over 14 amino acids. The germline CDR1 and CDR2 sequences are SQVTM and ANQGSEA. CDR3 coding DNA: TGCAGCGTTTACCCGGGACAGGGGAACACTGAAGCTTTCTTT. This encodes CSVYPGQGNTEAFF.

V and J are TRBV7-2 and TRBJ2-7; D is ambiguous. The V end lost 0 bases, the J end lost 0 bases, and 9 bases lay between the germline ends. Germline V gives CDR1 SGHTA, CDR2 FQGNSA. The CDR3 is 15 residues long. The CDR3 coding sequence is TGTGCCAGCAGCTTAGCGGCGGTAGCCTCCTACGAGCAGTACTTC. It encodes CASSLAAVASYEQYF.

The V call is TRBV7-2, the J call TRBJ2-7, with 9 bases fitting TRBD1. This CDR3 spans 15 amino acids. The V and J ends lost 6 bases and 0 bases, in that order; junction bases with no gene match: 6. In germline, CDR1 is SGHTA, CDR2 FQGNSA. This chain's CDR3 is CASSTLGQGSYEQYF. In nucleotides, the CDR3 is TGTGCCAGCAGTACCTTGGGACAGGGCTCCTACGAGCAGTACTTC.